This T cell receptor beta chain was sequenced during a study of patients and donors after allogeneic stem cell transplantation. Germline values: CDR1 LGHNA, CDR2 YSLEER. CDR3 size: 13 residues. Trimming shortened V by 8 bases and J by 9 bases, and 19 bases separated the two germline ends. There are a few counts of this clonotype. In TCRdb, the RT-PCR reads were re-called with MiXCR into one record per CDR3 protein. This table has 900,000 to 1,000,000 distinct CDR3 sequences, 15% to 20% appearing once. This TCR came from a human donor who was either an allogeneic HSCT recipient or a stem cell or donor lymphocyte infusion donor (not recorded which). It is not recorded whose cells these are; they may come from a transplant donor. Sequencing was performed on blood, either unsorted or a sorted T cell fraction (not recorded which). The chain is built from TRBV4-3 and TRBJ1-2; D uncertain. CDR3 sequence: CASCKGLRWSYTF. In nucleotides, the CDR3 is TGCGCCAGCTGTAAAGGCCTGAGGTGGAGCTACACCTTC.